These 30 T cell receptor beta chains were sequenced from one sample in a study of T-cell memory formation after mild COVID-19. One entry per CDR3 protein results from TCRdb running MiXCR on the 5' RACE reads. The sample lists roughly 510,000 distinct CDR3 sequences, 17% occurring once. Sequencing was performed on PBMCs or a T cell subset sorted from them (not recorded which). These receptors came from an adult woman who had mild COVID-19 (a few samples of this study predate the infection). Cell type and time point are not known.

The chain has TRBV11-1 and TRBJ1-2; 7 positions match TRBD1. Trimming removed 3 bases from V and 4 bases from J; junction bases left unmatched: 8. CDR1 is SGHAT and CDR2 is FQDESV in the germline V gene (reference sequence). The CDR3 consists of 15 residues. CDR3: CASSLNRGGGYGYTF. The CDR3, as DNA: TGTGCCAGCAGCTTGAACAGGGGCGGCGGCTATGGCTACACCTTC.

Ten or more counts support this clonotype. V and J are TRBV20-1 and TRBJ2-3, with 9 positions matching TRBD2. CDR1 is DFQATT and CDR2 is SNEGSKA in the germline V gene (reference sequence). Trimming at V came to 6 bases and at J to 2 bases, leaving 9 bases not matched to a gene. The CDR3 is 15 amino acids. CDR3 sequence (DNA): TGCAGTGCAGCGGTAGCGGGGGAACCCACAGATACGCAGTATTTT. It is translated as CSAAVAGEPTDTQYF.

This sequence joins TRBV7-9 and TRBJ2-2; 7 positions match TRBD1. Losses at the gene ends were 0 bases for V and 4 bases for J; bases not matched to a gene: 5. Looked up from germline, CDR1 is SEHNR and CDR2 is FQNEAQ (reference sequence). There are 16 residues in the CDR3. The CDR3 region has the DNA TGTGCCAGCAGCTTAGCAGGGGGCGCCGCCACCGGGGAGCTGTTTTTT. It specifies CASSLAGGAATGELFF.

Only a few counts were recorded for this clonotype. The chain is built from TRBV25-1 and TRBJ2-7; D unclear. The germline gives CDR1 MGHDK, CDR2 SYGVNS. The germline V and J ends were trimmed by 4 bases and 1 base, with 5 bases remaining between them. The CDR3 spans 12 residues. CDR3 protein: CASSAGSYEQYF. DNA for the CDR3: TGTGCCAGCAGTGCCGGGTCCTACGAGCAGTACTTC.

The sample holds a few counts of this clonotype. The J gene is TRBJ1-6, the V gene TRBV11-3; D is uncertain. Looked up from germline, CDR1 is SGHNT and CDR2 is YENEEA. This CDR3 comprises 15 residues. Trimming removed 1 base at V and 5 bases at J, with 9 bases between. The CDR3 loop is CASSLAHGNNSPLHF. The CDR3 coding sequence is TGTGCCAGCAGCTTAGCCCACGGGAATAATTCACCCCTCCACTTT.

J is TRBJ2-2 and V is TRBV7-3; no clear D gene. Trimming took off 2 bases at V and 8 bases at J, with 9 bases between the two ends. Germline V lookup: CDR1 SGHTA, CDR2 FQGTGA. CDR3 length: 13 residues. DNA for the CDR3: TGTGCCAGCAGCTTATTTGAGTCAGGGGAGCTGTTTTTT. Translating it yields CASSLFESGELFF.

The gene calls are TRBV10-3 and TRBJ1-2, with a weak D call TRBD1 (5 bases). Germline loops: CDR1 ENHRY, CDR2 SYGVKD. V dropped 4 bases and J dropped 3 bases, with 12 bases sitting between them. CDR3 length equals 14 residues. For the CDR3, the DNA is TGTGCCATCAGTGCAGCGGCAGGGCACTATGGCTACACCTTC. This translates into CAISAAAGHYGYTF.

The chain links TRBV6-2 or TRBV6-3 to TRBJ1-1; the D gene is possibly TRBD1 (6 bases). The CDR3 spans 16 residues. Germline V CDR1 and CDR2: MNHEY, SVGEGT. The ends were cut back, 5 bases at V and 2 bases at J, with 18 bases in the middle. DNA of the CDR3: TGTGCCAGCAGTACGCCCCTGGCAGGGGCAAACACTGAAGCTTTCTTT. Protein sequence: CASSTPLAGANTEAFF.

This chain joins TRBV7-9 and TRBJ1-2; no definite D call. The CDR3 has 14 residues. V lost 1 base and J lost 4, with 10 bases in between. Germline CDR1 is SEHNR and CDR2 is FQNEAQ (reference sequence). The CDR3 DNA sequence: TGTGCCAGCAGCTTAGGGGCTTACCCCTATGGCTACACCTTC. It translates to CASSLGAYPYGYTF.

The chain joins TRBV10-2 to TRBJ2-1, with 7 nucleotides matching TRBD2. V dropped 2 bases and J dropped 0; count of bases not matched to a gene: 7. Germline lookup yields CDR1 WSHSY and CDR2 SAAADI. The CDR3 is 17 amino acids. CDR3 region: CASSEASSGSSYNEQFF. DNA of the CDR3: TGCGCCAGCAGTGAGGCCTCTAGCGGTAGCTCCTACAATGAGCAGTTCTTC.

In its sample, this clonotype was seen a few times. CDR3 region: CAWSVQTSGILKETQYF. The CDR3 DNA is TGTGCCTGGAGTGTACAGACTAGCGGGATACTAAAAGAGACCCAGTACTTC. The genes are TRBV30 and TRBJ2-5; TRBD2 matches 11 bases. The CDR3 totals 17 residues. Looked up from germline, CDR1 is GTSNPN and CDR2 is SVGIG (reference sequence). Unmatched junction bases numbered 9, after V lost 0 bases and J lost 3 bases.

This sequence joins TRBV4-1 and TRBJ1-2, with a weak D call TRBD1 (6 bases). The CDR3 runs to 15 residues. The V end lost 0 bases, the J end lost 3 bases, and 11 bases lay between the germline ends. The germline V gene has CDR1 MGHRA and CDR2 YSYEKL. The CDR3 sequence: CASSQDGTGHYGYTF. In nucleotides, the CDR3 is TGCGCCAGCAGCCAAGATGGAACAGGGCACTATGGCTACACCTTC.

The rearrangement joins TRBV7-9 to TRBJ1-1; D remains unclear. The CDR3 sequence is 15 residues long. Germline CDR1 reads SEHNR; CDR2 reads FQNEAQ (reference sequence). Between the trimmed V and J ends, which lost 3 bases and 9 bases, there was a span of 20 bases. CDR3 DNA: TGTGCCAGCAGCTTTCCGTTGGAGGGTTCGGGAAAAGCTTTCTTT. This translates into CASSFPLEGSGKAFF.

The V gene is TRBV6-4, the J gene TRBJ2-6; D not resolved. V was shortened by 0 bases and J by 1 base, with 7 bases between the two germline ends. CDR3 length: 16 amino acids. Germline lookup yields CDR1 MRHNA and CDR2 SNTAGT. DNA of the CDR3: TGTGCCAGCAGTGACTCTTCTGGGTCTGGGGCCAACGTCCTGACTTTC. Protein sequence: CASSDSSGSGANVLTF.

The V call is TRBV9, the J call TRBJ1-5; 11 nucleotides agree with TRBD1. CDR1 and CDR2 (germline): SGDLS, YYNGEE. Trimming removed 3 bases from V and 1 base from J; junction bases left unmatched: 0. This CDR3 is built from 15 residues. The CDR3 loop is CASSGTGGSNQPQHF. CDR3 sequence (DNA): TGTGCCAGCAGCGGGACAGGGGGCAGCAATCAGCCCCAGCATTTT.

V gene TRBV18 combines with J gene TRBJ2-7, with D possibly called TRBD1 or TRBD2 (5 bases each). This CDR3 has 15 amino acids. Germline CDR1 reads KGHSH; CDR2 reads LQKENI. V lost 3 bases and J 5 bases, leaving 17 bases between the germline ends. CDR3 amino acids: CASSPLLGTVDEQYF. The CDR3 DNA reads TGTGCCAGCTCACCTTTACTTGGGACGGTTGACGAGCAGTACTTC.

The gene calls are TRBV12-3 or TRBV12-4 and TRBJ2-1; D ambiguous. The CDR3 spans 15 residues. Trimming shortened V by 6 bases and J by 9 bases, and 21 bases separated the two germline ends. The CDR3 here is CASSLRSIFVGEQFF. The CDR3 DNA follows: TGTGCCAGCAGCCTAAGGAGTATCTTTGTCGGTGAGCAGTTCTTC.

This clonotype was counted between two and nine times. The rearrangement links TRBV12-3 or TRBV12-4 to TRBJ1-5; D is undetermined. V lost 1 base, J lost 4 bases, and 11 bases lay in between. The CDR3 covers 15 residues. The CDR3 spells CASSLEGGQNQPQHF. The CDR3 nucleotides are TGTGCCAGCAGTTTAGAGGGAGGGCAAAATCAGCCCCAGCATTTT.

In DNA, the CDR3 is TGTGCCAGCAGTTTACCTTCCGGTTCAAGGTACGAGCAGTACTTC. Its protein is CASSLPSGSRYEQYF. The chain carries TRBV12-3 or TRBV12-4 and TRBJ2-7; D remains unclear. The CDR3 spans 15 residues. V was trimmed by 2 bases and J by 4 bases, leaving 15 bases between them.

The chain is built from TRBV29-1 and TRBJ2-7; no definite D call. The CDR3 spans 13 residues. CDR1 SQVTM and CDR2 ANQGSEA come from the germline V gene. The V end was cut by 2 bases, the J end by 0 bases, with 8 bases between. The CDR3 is CSVETVSSYEQYF. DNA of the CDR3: TGCAGCGTTGAAACAGTAAGCTCCTACGAGCAGTACTTC.

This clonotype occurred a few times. The CDR3 DNA is TGTGCCAGCAGTTTTAAGGAGGGACAAGAGACCCAGTACTTC. Translated, it gives CASSFKEGQETQYF. The V and J genes are TRBV12-3 or TRBV12-4 and TRBJ2-5; D perhaps matches TRBD2 (6 bases). The CDR3 is 14 residues long. Trimming left V 3 bases short and J 2 bases short, with 10 bases between.

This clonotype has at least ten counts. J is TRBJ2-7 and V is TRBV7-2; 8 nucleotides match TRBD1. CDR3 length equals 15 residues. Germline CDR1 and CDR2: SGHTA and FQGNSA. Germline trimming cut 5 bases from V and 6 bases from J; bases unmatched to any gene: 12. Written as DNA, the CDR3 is TGTGCCAGCAGCACACCACAGGGGGTTGGGGGCGAGCAGTACTTC. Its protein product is CASSTPQGVGGEQYF. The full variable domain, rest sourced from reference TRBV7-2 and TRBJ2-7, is GAGVSQSPSNKVTEKGKDVELRCDPISGHTALYWYRQSLGQGLEFLIYFQGNSAPDKSGLPSDRFSAERTGGSVSTLTIQRTQQEDSAVYLCASSTPQGVGGEQYFGPGTRLTVT.

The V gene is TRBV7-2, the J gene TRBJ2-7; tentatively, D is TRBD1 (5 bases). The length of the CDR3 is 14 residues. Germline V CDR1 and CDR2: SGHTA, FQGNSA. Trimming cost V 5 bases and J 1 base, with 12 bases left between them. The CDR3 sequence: CASSRQHRSYEQYF. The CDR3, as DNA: TGTGCCAGCAGCCGACAGCACCGTTCCTACGAGCAGTACTTC.

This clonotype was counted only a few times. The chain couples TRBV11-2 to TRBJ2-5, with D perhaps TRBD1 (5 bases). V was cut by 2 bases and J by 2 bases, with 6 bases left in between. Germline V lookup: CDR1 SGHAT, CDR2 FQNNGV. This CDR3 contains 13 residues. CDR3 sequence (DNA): TGTGCCAGCAGCTTACGGACACAAGAGACCCAGTACTTC. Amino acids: CASSLRTQETQYF. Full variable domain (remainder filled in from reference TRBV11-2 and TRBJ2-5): EAGVAQSPRYKIIEKRQSVAFWCNPISGHATLYWYQQILGQGPKLLIQFQNNGVVDDSQLPKDRFSAERLKGVDSTLKIQPAKLEDSAVYLCASSLRTQETQYFGPGTRLLVL.

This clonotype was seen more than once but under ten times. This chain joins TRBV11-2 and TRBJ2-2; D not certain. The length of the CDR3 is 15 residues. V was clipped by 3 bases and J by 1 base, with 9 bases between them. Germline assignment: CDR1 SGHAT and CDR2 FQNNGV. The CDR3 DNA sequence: TGTGCCAGCAGCTTCCTTGGGGAGAACACCGGGGAGCTGTTTTTT. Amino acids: CASSFLGENTGELFF.

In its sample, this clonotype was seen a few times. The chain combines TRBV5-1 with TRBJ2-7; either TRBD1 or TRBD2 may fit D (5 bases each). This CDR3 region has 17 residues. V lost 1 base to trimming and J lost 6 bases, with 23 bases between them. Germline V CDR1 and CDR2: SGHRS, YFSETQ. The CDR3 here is CASSLPQRGPLRLEQYF. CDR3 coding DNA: TGCGCCAGCAGCTTGCCCCAACGGGGACCCCTAAGGCTCGAGCAGTACTTC.

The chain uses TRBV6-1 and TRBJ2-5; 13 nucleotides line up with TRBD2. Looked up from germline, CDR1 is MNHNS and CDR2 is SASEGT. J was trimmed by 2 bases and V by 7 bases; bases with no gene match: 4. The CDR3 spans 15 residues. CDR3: CASKELAGGQETQYF. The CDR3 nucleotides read TGTGCCAGCAAAGAACTAGCGGGGGGGCAAGAGACCCAGTACTTC.

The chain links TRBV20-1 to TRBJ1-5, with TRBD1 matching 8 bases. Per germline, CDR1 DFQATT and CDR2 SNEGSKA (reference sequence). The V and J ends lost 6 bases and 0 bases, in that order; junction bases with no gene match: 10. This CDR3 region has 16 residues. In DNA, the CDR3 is TGCAGTGCCAGCAACCAGGGGGCGCTTAGCAATCAGCCCCAGCATTTT. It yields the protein CSASNQGALSNQPQHF.

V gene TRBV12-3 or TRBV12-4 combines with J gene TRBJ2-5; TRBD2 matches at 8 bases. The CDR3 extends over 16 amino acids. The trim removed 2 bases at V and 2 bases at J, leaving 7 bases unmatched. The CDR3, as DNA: TGTGCCAGCAGTTTATTAAGAACTAGCGGTCAAGAGACCCAGTACTTC. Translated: CASSLLRTSGQETQYF.

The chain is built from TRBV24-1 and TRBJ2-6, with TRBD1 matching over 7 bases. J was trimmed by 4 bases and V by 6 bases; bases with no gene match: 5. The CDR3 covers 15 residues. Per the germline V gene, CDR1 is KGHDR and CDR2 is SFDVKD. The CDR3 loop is CATSKDRAGANVLTF. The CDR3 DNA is TGTGCCACCAGTAAAGACAGGGCCGGGGCCAACGTCCTGACTTTC.